A single sample is the source of the 29 T cell receptor beta chains below, sequenced in a study of blood T cell repertoires in COVID-19. The data were produced by immunoSEQ multiplex PCR, yet TCRdb's version contains in-frame clones alone and is incomplete. The sample records about 93,000 clones, 90% being singletons. Sequences were obtained from peripheral blood. Every receptor here comes from a human donor with active COVID-19. The donor label of this sample is uncertain.

In its sample, this clone was seen a few times. The chain joins TRBV5-4 to TRBJ1-2; a weak D match, TRBD1 (5 bases). The germline V and J ends were trimmed by 5 bases and 8 bases, with 16 bases remaining between them. Per germline, CDR1 SGHNT and CDR2 YYREEE (reference sequence). CDR3 length: 13 residues. The CDR3 loop reads CASSSGMSRGYTF. The CDR3 DNA reads as TGTGCCAGCAGTTCAGGGATGTCTCGGGGCTACACCTTC.

V gene TRBV30 combines with J gene TRBJ2-1; 8 positions match TRBD1. CDR3 length: 15 residues. Trimming removed 1 base from V and 0 bases from J; junction bases left unmatched: 2. Germline CDR1 and CDR2: GTSNPN and SVGIG (reference sequence). The DNA for the CDR3 is TGTGCCTGGAGTGATACAGGGGGCTCCTACAATGAGCAGTTCTTC. It encodes CAWSDTGGSYNEQFF.

This clone has just one count. The CDR3: CASSGVGSGGPWYEQFF. The CDR3 bases are TGCGCCAGCAGTGGGGTTGGTAGCGGGGGGCCTTGGTACGAGCAGTTCTTC. J is TRBJ2-1 and V is TRBV10-1, with TRBD2 matching over 10 bases. Germline lookup yields CDR1 WNHNN and CDR2 SYGVQD (reference sequence). Trimming at V came to 4 bases and at J to 10 bases, leaving 16 bases not matched to a gene. There are 17 residues in the CDR3.

The chain joins TRBV6-5 to TRBJ1-5; 9 positions agree with TRBD1. Germline CDR1 and CDR2: MNHEY and SVGAGI. With 6 bases clipped from V and 4 bases from J, the junction kept 7 bases outside the gene matches. The CDR3 consists of 15 residues. The CDR3 nucleotides read TGTGCCAGCAGCCGGGACAGGGCCTCTAATCAGCCCCAGCATTTT. This encodes CASSRDRASNQPQHF.

The rearrangement links TRBV7-2 to TRBJ1-2, with a possible D match to TRBD1 (6 bases). CDR3 size: 17 residues. V shed 1 base and J shed 2 bases, with 17 bases lying between them. Per germline, CDR1 SGHTA and CDR2 FQGNSA. The CDR3 DNA reads TGTGCCAGCAGCTTAGAGGGGGGGTCGGGGGTGAACTATGGCTACACCTTC. Its protein product is CASSLEGGSGVNYGYTF.

This chain joins TRBV4-3 and TRBJ2-1, with D unclear. V gave up 0 bases and J gave up 8 bases, with 8 bases separating them. The germline V gene has CDR1 LGHNA and CDR2 YSLEER. This CDR3 is built from 13 residues. The CDR3 protein is CASSQDSSDEQFF. In DNA, the CDR3 is TGCGCCAGCAGCCAAGATTCGAGCGATGAGCAGTTCTTC.

The V and J genes are TRBV11-2 and TRBJ2-7, with a weak D call TRBD2 (5 bases). V shed 7 bases and J shed 1 base, with 8 bases lying between them. The CDR3 is made up of 12 amino acids. Germline V gives CDR1 SGHAT, CDR2 FQNNGV. CDR3 protein: CASTPGSYEQYF. For the CDR3, the DNA is TGTGCCAGCACCCCGGGGTCCTACGAGCAGTACTTC.

The chain is built from TRBV10-3 and TRBJ2-5; D is unclear. The germline CDR1 and CDR2 sequences are ENHRY and SYGVKD. CDR3 length: 14 residues. V was clipped by 4 bases and J by 0 bases, with 9 bases between them. CDR3 amino acids: CAISAGQYQETQYF. In nucleotides, the CDR3 is TGTGCCATCAGTGCGGGTCAGTACCAAGAGACCCAGTACTTC.

The chain employs TRBV7-2 and TRBJ1-5; D uncertain. V was shortened by 0 bases and J by 4 bases, with 4 bases between the two germline ends. From germline, CDR1 is SGHTA and CDR2 FQGNSA. This CDR3 is built from 13 residues. The CDR3 sequence: CASSLAANQPQHF. Written as DNA, the CDR3 is TGTGCCAGCAGCTTAGCAGCTAATCAGCCCCAGCATTTT. The full variable domain, in which reference TRBV7-2 and TRBJ1-5 provide the parts outside the CDR3, is GAGVSQSPSNKVTEKGKDVELRCDPISGHTALYWYRQSLGQGLEFLIYFQGNSAPDKSGLPSDRFSAERTGGSVSTLTIQRTQQEDSAVYLCASSLAANQPQHFGDGTRLSIL.

The chain recombines TRBV7-2 with TRBJ1-5; maybe TRBD1 (5 bases). The CDR3 consists of 16 residues. V shed 5 bases and J shed 5 bases, with 19 bases lying between them. Per the germline V gene, CDR1 is SGHTA and CDR2 is FQGNSA. CDR3 DNA: TGTGCCAGCAGCCTAGGATGGGGGGGGTCGGATCAGCCCCAGCATTTT. It specifies CASSLGWGGSDQPQHF.

The chain carries TRBV5-1 and TRBJ1-1; D gene ambiguous. V lost 0 bases to trimming and J lost 3 bases, with 12 bases between them. Germline CDR1 SGHRS, CDR2 YFSETQ. The CDR3 contains 15 residues. CDR3 DNA: TGCGCCAGCAGCTTGGAGGAGGGTTGGGACACTGAAGCTTTCTTT. This translates into CASSLEEGWDTEAFF.

The chain employs TRBV18 and TRBJ2-1, with TRBD2 matching 12 bases. The CDR3 is 17 amino acids. With 4 bases clipped from V and 8 bases from J, the junction kept 12 bases outside the gene matches. In germline, CDR1 is KGHSH, CDR2 LQKENI. The DNA of the CDR3 is TGTGCCAGCTCACAACCGGGACTAGCGGGTCGGAGCGATGAGCAGTTCTTC. The encoded protein is CASSQPGLAGRSDEQFF.

This clone was observed a few times. The genes are TRBV7-8 and TRBJ1-6; 8 bases are a match to TRBD1. The V gene's germline CDR1 is SGHVS and CDR2 FQNEAQ. The CDR3 runs to 14 residues. Trimming took 6 bases from V and 6 from J; bases not matched to a gene: 4. The DNA of the CDR3 is TGTGCCAGCAGGATGACAGGGGCTAATTCACCCCTCCACTTT. Translating it yields CASRMTGANSPLHF.

The CDR3, as DNA: TGTGCTAGTGGTTTGGTTCTCGGGGGGGGCCCAGAGACCCAGTACTTC. It encodes CASGLVLGGGPETQYF. V is TRBV12-5 and J is TRBJ2-5; 8 bases are a match to TRBD2. The CDR3 is made up of 16 amino acids. The trim removed 0 bases at V and 4 bases at J, leaving 7 bases unmatched. CDR1 LGHNT and CDR2 FRNRAP come from the germline V gene.

The genes are TRBV28 and TRBJ1-5; 8 bases are shared with TRBD1. The V segment lost 6 bases and the J segment 2 bases; nucleotides outside the gene matches: 6. Germline loops: CDR1 MDHEN, CDR2 SYDVKM. This CDR3 region has 15 residues. For the CDR3, the DNA is TGTGCCAGCAGGAGACAGGGGTCGCGCAATCAGCCCCAGCATTTT. Its translation: CASRRQGSRNQPQHF.

J is TRBJ2-1 and V is TRBV13, with D perhaps matching TRBD2 (7 bases). This CDR3 region has 16 residues. V lost 6 bases and J lost 8, with 23 bases in between. CDR1 is PRHDT, CDR2 FYEKMQ, per germline (reference sequence). The CDR3 bases are TGTGCCAGCAGTTCCCGAGGGGGGGGTGTTGTCGATGAGCAGTTCTTC. Translation: CASSSRGGGVVDEQFF.

This clone was counted a single time. V is TRBV4-1 and J is TRBJ2-5; 9 bases line up with TRBD2. Germline-derived CDR1 and CDR2 are MGHRA and YSYEKL. This CDR3 spans 19 amino acids. The J segment lost 7 bases and the V segment lost 0 bases, leaving 18 bases of the junction unmatched. CDR3 residues: CASSQDLGSGGLRVVTQYF. In DNA form, the CDR3 reads TGCGCCAGCAGCCAAGATCTGGGTAGCGGGGGTCTCCGGGTCGTGACCCAGTACTTC.

This clone appeared once. The chain is built from TRBV5-1 and TRBJ2-1; 9 bases are shared with TRBD2. The junction had 18 bases not matched to a gene; V was cut back by 0 bases and J by 8 bases. The CDR3 spans 19 residues. Germline CDR1 reads SGHRS; CDR2 reads YFSETQ. CDR3 in DNA: TGCGCCAGCAGCTTGGTACCCGCGGGGGGGTCCCCCTTAGTCCATGAGCAGTTCTTC. This encodes CASSLVPAGGSPLVHEQFF.

This chain links TRBV2 with TRBJ1-3, with 8 bases identical to TRBD1. V was clipped by 6 bases and J by 8 bases; unmatched bases: 6. This CDR3 has 13 amino acids. The V gene's germline CDR1 is SNHLY and CDR2 FYNNEI. CDR3: CASRQGAGDTIYF. Written as DNA, the CDR3 is TGTGCCAGCAGGCAGGGGGCAGGCGACACCATATATTTT.

The chain combines TRBV6-7 with TRBJ2-3; no reliable D call. Being an ORF, TRBV6-7 has a function that is uncertain. V was cut by 0 bases and J by 4 bases, with 11 bases left in between. CDR3 size: 15 residues. In DNA form, the CDR3 reads TGTGCCAGCAGTTACTCGAGAGACTGGGCAGATACGCAGTATTTT. Amino acids: CASSYSRDWADTQYF.

This clone was seen just once. This chain uses TRBV13 with TRBJ2-1; TRBD2 is a possible D gene (6 bases). V was trimmed by 6 bases and J by 7 bases, leaving 13 bases between them. CDR3 length equals 13 residues. Germline CDR1 is PRHDT and CDR2 is FYEKMQ (reference sequence). CDR3 in DNA: TGTGCCAGCAGTCCCACTAGCATGAATGAGCAGTTCTTC. Its protein product is CASSPTSMNEQFF.

The chain joins TRBV9 to TRBJ2-1; D unclear. The germline V gene has CDR1 SGDLS and CDR2 YYNGEE. Trimming cost V 2 bases and J 3 bases, with 6 bases left between them. The CDR3 sequence is 13 residues long. This chain's CDR3 is CASSVNSYNEQFF. CDR3 coding DNA: TGTGCCAGCAGCGTGAACAGCTACAATGAGCAGTTCTTC.

The V and J genes are TRBV9 and TRBJ2-1, with TRBD1 identical over 9 bases. Trimming at V came to 0 bases and at J to 2 bases, leaving 3 bases not matched to a gene. Germline values: CDR1 SGDLS, CDR2 YYNGEE. CDR3 length: 16 residues. The CDR3 DNA sequence: TGTGCCAGCAGCGTAGGCGGACAGGGGACCTACAATGAGCAGTTCTTC. It specifies CASSVGGQGTYNEQFF. The full variable domain, in which reference TRBV9 and TRBJ2-1 provide the parts outside the CDR3, is DSGVTQTPKHLITATGQRVTLRCSPRSGDLSVYWYQQSLDQGLQFLIQYYNGEERAKGNILERFSAQQFPDLHSELNLSSLELGDSALYFCASSVGGQGTYNEQFFGPGTRLTVL.

This rearrangement joins TRBV11-2 to TRBJ1-3; D gene unclear. Germline V gene lookup returns CDR1 SGHAT and CDR2 FQNNGV. The CDR3 covers 16 residues. Trimming pared 0 bases from V and 0 bases from J, leaving 9 bases between. The CDR3 nucleotides read TGTGCCAGCAGCTTAGATGGGCAGCTCTCTGGAAACACCATATATTTT. Translation gives CASSLDGQLSGNTIYF. Using reference TRBV11-2 and TRBJ1-3 for the parts outside the CDR3, the full variable domain is EAGVAQSPRYKIIEKRQSVAFWCNPISGHATLYWYQQILGQGPKLLIQFQNNGVVDDSQLPKDRFSAERLKGVDSTLKIQPAKLEDSAVYLCASSLDGQLSGNTIYFGEGSWLTVV.

The chain is built from TRBV2 and TRBJ1-1, with 7 bases lining up with TRBD1. CDR1 and CDR2 from the germline V gene are SNHLY and FYNNEI. J lost 4 bases, V lost 6 bases, and 11 bases had no gene match. This CDR3 region has 15 residues. The CDR3 bases are TGTGCCAGCAGCATAGGGGCAGGGGGAAGCACTGAAGCTTTCTTT. It translates to CASSIGAGGSTEAFF. Variable domain in full (rest from reference TRBV2 and TRBJ1-1): EPEVTQTPSHQVTQMGQEVILRCVPISNHLYFYWYRQILGQKVEFLVSFYNNEISEKSEIFDDQFSVERPDGSNFTLKIRSTKLEDSAMYFCASSIGAGGSTEAFFGQGTRLTVV.

CDR3 bases: TGTGCCAGCAGCGTTTTGGGACAGCACCAAGAGACCCAGTACTTC. It codes for CASSVLGQHQETQYF. The genes are TRBV9 and TRBJ2-5; 7 positions agree with TRBD1. CDR3 length: 15 residues. The J segment lost 0 bases and the V segment lost 2 bases, leaving 4 bases of the junction unmatched. The germline V gene has CDR1 SGDLS and CDR2 YYNGEE.

The V gene is TRBV4-1, the J gene TRBJ2-7; tentative D call: TRBD1 (5 bases). Trimming stripped 2 bases from V and 3 bases from J, with 14 bases between. Germline values: CDR1 MGHRA, CDR2 YSYEKL. This CDR3 contains 15 residues. DNA of the CDR3: TGCGCCAGCAGCCAATTGCAGGGTGCCCACTACGAGCAGTACTTC. It codes for CASSQLQGAHYEQYF.

This clone has just one count. The chain uses TRBV7-2 and TRBJ1-1, with D perhaps TRBD1 (6 bases). Germline CDR1 reads SGHTA; CDR2 reads FQGNSA. V gave up 7 bases and J gave up 3 bases, with 24 bases separating them. This CDR3 contains 17 residues. CDR3 coding DNA: TGTGCCAGCATTCCCGCAGGTCGGGGGGGCAGGGACACTGAAGCTTTCTTT. It translates to CASIPAGRGGRDTEAFF.

The rearrangement links TRBV6-2 or TRBV6-3 to TRBJ2-5; D not resolved. Looked up from germline, CDR1 is MNHEY and CDR2 is SVGEGT. The CDR3 totals 12 residues. Trimming cost V 6 bases and J 5 bases, with 10 bases left between them. CDR3 nucleotides: TGTGCCAGCAGCCCCCGTCGGGAGACCCAGTACTTC. This gives the protein CASSPRRETQYF.